The 28 T cell receptor beta chains below all came from one sample that was sequenced in a study of patients and donors after allogeneic stem cell transplantation. TCRdb re-called the RT-PCR reads through MiXCR, storing one row per CDR3 protein. In the table there are roughly 180,000 distinct CDR3 sequences, 41% of which are singletons. Sequenced: blood, either unsorted or a sorted T cell fraction (not recorded which). The receptors here all came from a human donor who was either an allogeneic HSCT recipient or a stem cell or donor lymphocyte infusion donor (not recorded which). It is not recorded whose cells these are; they may come from a transplant donor.

This clonotype has a handful of counts. The chain has TRBV2 and TRBJ1-1; D not certain. The CDR3 has 14 residues. Germline V gene data show CDR1 as SNHLY and CDR2 as FYNNEI. V dropped 0 bases and J dropped 8 bases, with 13 bases sitting between them. The CDR3 reads CASSEALGAREAFF. For the CDR3, the DNA is TGTGCCAGCAGTGAAGCGCTAGGAGCCCGGGAAGCTTTCTTT.

This chain joins TRBV12-3 or TRBV12-4 and TRBJ2-4; unclear D gene. The V end lost 1 base, the J end lost 0 bases, and 10 bases lay between the germline ends. This CDR3 comprises 16 residues. The CDR3: CASSLEPTLAKNIQYF. CDR3 nucleotides: TGTGCCAGCAGTTTAGAACCCACCCTAGCCAAAAACATTCAGTACTTC.

J is TRBJ2-1 and V is TRBV12-3 or TRBV12-4; 8 bases match TRBD1. The junction had 4 bases not matched to a gene; V was cut back by 6 bases and J by 9 bases. The CDR3 extends over 12 amino acids. CDR3 region: CASSRTGSEQFF. Written as DNA, the CDR3 is TGTGCCAGCAGCCGGACAGGGAGTGAGCAGTTCTTC.

This clonotype was found a few times. J is TRBJ1-1 and V is TRBV4-1, with D possibly matching TRBD1 (6 bases). This CDR3 is 16 amino acids long. CDR1 MGHRA and CDR2 YSYEKL come from the germline V gene. Between the trimmed V and J ends, which lost 0 bases and 3 bases, there was a span of 14 bases. In DNA, the CDR3 is TGCGCCAGCAGCCAAGAAACGGGGGGGCCCGACACTGAAGCTTTCTTT. Translation gives CASSQETGGPDTEAFF.

This clonotype was counted a few times. CDR3 residues: CASSHVYDGNTEAFF. DNA of the CDR3: TGTGCCAGCTCACATGTGTATGACGGGAACACTGAAGCTTTCTTT. The J gene is TRBJ1-1, the V gene TRBV18; D remains ambiguous. Germline V gene data show CDR1 as KGHSH and CDR2 as LQKENI. The CDR3 is made up of 15 amino acids. Trimming shortened V by 4 bases and J by 1 base, and 13 bases separated the two germline ends.

The chain links TRBV9 to TRBJ2-3; 7 bases line up with TRBD2. The CDR3 contains 17 residues. From germline, CDR1 is SGDLS and CDR2 YYNGEE. V lost 0 bases to trimming and J lost 0 bases; unmatched junction nucleotides: 7. CDR3 in DNA: TGTGCCAGCAGCGTAGTGCCACTAGCGACTAGCACAGATACGCAGTATTTT. Protein product: CASSVVPLATSTDTQYF. Combining the CDR3 with reference TRBV9 and TRBJ2-3 gives the whole variable domain DSGVTQTPKHLITATGQRVTLRCSPRSGDLSVYWYQQSLDQGLQFLIQYYNGEERAKGNILERFSAQQFPDLHSELNLSSLELGDSALYFCASSVVPLATSTDTQYFGPGTRLTVL.

In this sample, this clonotype turned up a few times. The chain couples TRBV20-1 to TRBJ1-2; D may be TRBD1 (5 bases). The V end was cut by 6 bases, the J end by 6 bases, with 14 bases between. Germline CDR1 is DFQATT and CDR2 is SNEGSKA (reference sequence). The CDR3 spans 12 residues. CDR3 in amino acids: CSATSGLDGYTF. In DNA form, the CDR3 reads TGCAGTGCGACGTCAGGGTTGGATGGCTACACCTTC.

To note about this clonotype: The junction departs from the called germline gene at one end, perhaps through a read error. The genes are TRBV18 and TRBJ2-1; a possible D gene is TRBD1 (5 bases). The CDR3 is 17 amino acids. Germline V gene data show CDR1 as KGHSH and CDR2 as LQKENI. CDR3: CASSPQDGRRFRHEQFF. CDR3 nucleotide sequence: TGTGCCAGCTCCCCACAGGATGGGCGAAGGTTTAGGCATGAGCAGTTCTTC.

The CDR3 sequence is CASSDSVAQHF. CDR3 DNA sequence: TGTGCCAGCAGCGACAGTGTGGCCCAGCATTTT. This rearrangement joins TRBV7-9 to TRBJ1-5; D is possibly TRBD1 (5 bases). Trimming took off 5 bases at V and 11 bases at J, with 10 bases between the two ends. The CDR3 sequence is 11 residues long. Per the germline V gene, CDR1 is SEHNR and CDR2 is FQNEAQ (reference sequence).

V gene TRBV4-3 combines with J gene TRBJ2-5, with D possibly matching TRBD1 (6 bases). V gave up 0 bases and J gave up 5 bases, with 13 bases separating them. This CDR3 spans 15 amino acids. Per the germline V gene, CDR1 is LGHNA and CDR2 is YSLEER. The CDR3 DNA is TGCGCCAGCAGCCAAGAGAGGGGGTCTTTGGAGACCCAGTACTTC. It is translated as CASSQERGSLETQYF.

This clonotype occurred a few times. The rearrangement uses TRBV6-2 or TRBV6-3 and TRBJ2-2, with D perhaps matching TRBD1 or TRBD2 (5 bases each). CDR1 and CDR2 (germline): MNHEY, SVGEGT. V shed 10 bases and J shed 0 bases, with 9 bases lying between them. This CDR3 comprises 13 residues. The CDR3, as DNA: TGTGCCACGGGACGGACGAACACCGGGGAGCTGTTTTTT. Its protein product is CATGRTNTGELFF.

This clonotype appeared a few times. The chain has TRBV5-1 and TRBJ2-3; D is undetermined. The CDR3 has 15 residues. Germline-derived CDR1 and CDR2 are SGHRS and YFSETQ. V lost 4 bases, J lost 0 bases, and 12 bases lay in between. The CDR3 reads CASSQDLTSTDTQYF. CDR3 DNA: TGCGCCAGCAGCCAGGACCTTACCAGCACAGATACGCAGTATTTT.

The V and J genes are TRBV7-9 and TRBJ1-1, with D possibly being TRBD1 (6 bases). This CDR3 has 15 amino acids. Germline V gives CDR1 SEHNR, CDR2 FQNEAQ (reference sequence). V gave up 0 bases and J gave up 4 bases, with 12 bases separating them. CDR3 DNA: TGTGCCAGCAGCTTAGCACAGGGAGGGACCACTGAAGCTTTCTTT. Translation: CASSLAQGGTTEAFF.

This clonotype showed up just a few times. V usage is TRBV4-1 and J usage is TRBJ1-2, with D tentatively TRBD1 (5 bases). The CDR3 is 13 amino acids. The V gene lost 0 bases and the J gene lost 8 bases, with 10 bases spanning the gap. The germline CDR1 and CDR2 sequences are MGHRA and YSYEKL. The chain's CDR3 is CASSQEEDRGYTF. As DNA, the CDR3 is TGCGCCAGCAGCCAAGAGGAAGACAGAGGCTACACCTTC.

V is TRBV12-3 or TRBV12-4 and J is TRBJ1-2; TRBD1 matches 7 bases. V shed 6 bases, J shed 7 bases, and the junction held 8 bases outside the gene matches. The CDR3 is made up of 13 amino acids. This CDR3 is CASSRQGEAGYTF. The CDR3 DNA reads as TGTGCCAGCAGCCGACAGGGCGAAGCTGGCTACACCTTC.

This chain joins TRBV5-1 and TRBJ1-5; 9 nucleotides line up with TRBD1. CDR3 length equals 15 residues. V shed 6 bases and J 3 bases; nucleotides not matched to a gene: 7. The germline gives CDR1 SGHRS, CDR2 YFSETQ. CDR3 residues: CASNGTGQYNQPQHF. DNA of the CDR3: TGCGCCAGCAACGGGACAGGGCAATACAATCAGCCCCAGCATTTT.

The chain uses TRBV3-1 and TRBJ1-4; TRBD1 might be the D (5 bases). V gave up 6 bases and J gave up 8 bases, with 16 bases separating them. This CDR3 comprises 14 residues. CDR1 LGHDT and CDR2 YNNKEL come from the germline V gene (reference sequence). Here the CDR3 reads CASSPAGLNEKLFF. The CDR3 bases are TGTGCCAGCAGTCCCGCAGGGTTGAACGAAAAACTGTTTTTT. Together with reference TRBV3-1 and TRBJ1-4, the CDR3 gives the full variable domain: DTAVSQTPKYLVTQMGNDKSIKCEQNLGHDTMYWYKQDSKKFLKIMFSYNNKELIINETVPNRFSPKSPDKAHLNLHINSLELGDSAVYFCASSPAGLNEKLFFGSGTQLSVL.

This clonotype was detected a few times. The chain has TRBV4-3 and TRBJ2-7, with unresolved D. This CDR3 is built from 15 residues. Germline V gene lookup returns CDR1 LGHNA and CDR2 YSLEER. V dropped 4 bases and J dropped 6 bases, with 19 bases sitting between them. Here the CDR3 DNA reads TGCGCCAGCAGCCCTACCCTGGTGCTCTTGGGCGAGCAGTACTTC. Translating it yields CASSPTLVLLGEQYF.

The chain is built from TRBV5-1 and TRBJ2-1; D might be TRBD1 or TRBD2, each matching 5 bases. CDR1 is SGHRS and CDR2 is YFSETQ in the germline V gene. The CDR3 is 15 amino acids. The V end was cut by 4 bases, the J end by 0 bases, with 11 bases between. DNA for the CDR3: TGCGCCAGCAGCAGGCAGGGACCCTCCTACAATGAGCAGTTCTTC. Translating gives CASSRQGPSYNEQFF.

This clonotype was detected a few times. The gene calls are TRBV4-2 and TRBJ1-6, with D unclear. The CDR3 is 17 amino acids. CDR1 and CDR2 from the germline V gene are LGHNA and YNFKEQ. The V and J ends lost 3 bases and 5 bases respectively, with 17 bases between them. The chain's CDR3 is CASSQEITGLDNSPLHF. DNA of the CDR3: TGTGCCAGCAGCCAGGAAATTACGGGTCTTGATAATTCACCCCTCCACTTT.

The chain couples TRBV25-1 to TRBJ1-6; TRBD1 matches at 8 bases. From germline, CDR1 is MGHDK and CDR2 SYGVNS. V lost 2 bases, J lost 7 bases, and 10 bases stayed unmatched. The CDR3 runs to 17 residues. CDR3 residues: CASSENRQGARNSPLHF. CDR3 DNA sequence: TGTGCCAGCAGTGAAAATCGTCAGGGGGCGCGGAATTCACCCCTCCACTTT. Based on the CDR3 plus reference TRBV25-1 and TRBJ1-6, the full variable domain is EADIYQTPRYLVIGTGKKITLECSQTMGHDKMYWYQQDPGMELHLIHYSYGVNSTEKGDLSSESTVSRIRTEHFPLTLESARPSHTSQYLCASSENRQGARNSPLHFGNGTRLTVT.

This clonotype appeared a few times. This sequence joins TRBV12-3 or TRBV12-4 and TRBJ2-1; D is unclear. V lost 5 bases and J lost 0, with 14 bases in between. This CDR3 spans 16 amino acids. CDR3 DNA: TGTGCCAGCAGTCAGGATAGCAGAAGCTCCTACAATGAGCAGTTCTTC. Translating it yields CASSQDSRSSYNEQFF.

J is TRBJ1-1 and V is TRBV12-3 or TRBV12-4, with a possible D match to TRBD1 (5 bases). The CDR3 length is 14 residues. The V end lost 6 bases, the J end lost 1 base, and 12 bases lay between the germline ends. CDR3 amino acids: CASSPDGGNTEAFF. The CDR3 DNA sequence: TGTGCCAGCAGCCCCGATGGGGGGAACACTGAAGCTTTCTTT.

This clonotype has a count of ten or more. This chain uses TRBV5-5 with TRBJ1-2; 10 positions agree with TRBD1. The CDR3 length is 15 residues. The junction had 7 bases not matched to a gene; V was cut back by 0 bases and J by 8 bases. Germline V lookup: CDR1 SGHKS, CDR2 YYEKEE (reference sequence). In DNA, the CDR3 is TGTGCCAGCAGCTTGGTCGACAGGGGGCGATTCGGCTACACCTTC. Translated, it gives CASSLVDRGRFGYTF.

The chain couples TRBV30 to TRBJ1-1; the D is unclear. This CDR3 comprises 12 residues. Germline CDR1 is GTSNPN and CDR2 is SVGIG (reference sequence). The V end lost 7 bases, the J end lost 6 bases, and 15 bases lay between the germline ends. The CDR3 DNA is TGTGCCTCGACTCCGCTAAAGGCTGAAGCTTTCTTT. Amino acid sequence: CASTPLKAEAFF.

The chain links TRBV7-6 to TRBJ1-4; the D is unclear. Germline loops: CDR1 SGHVS, CDR2 FNYEAQ. This CDR3 is built from 16 residues. V shed 1 base and J shed 3 bases, with 12 bases lying between them. In DNA, the CDR3 is TGTGCCAGCAGCTTAGGGTCGGCGGTCCCTAATGAAAAACTGTTTTTT. Translation: CASSLGSAVPNEKLFF. Complete variable domain (other parts from reference TRBV7-6 and TRBJ1-4): GAGVSQSPRYKVTKRGQDVALRCDPISGHVSLYWYRQALGQGPEFLTYFNYEAQQDKSGLPNDRFSAERPEGSISTLTIQRTEQRDSAMYRCASSLGSAVPNEKLFFGSGTQLSVL.

This clonotype was detected a few times. The chain uses TRBV29-1 and TRBJ1-1; 7 bases agree with TRBD1. J gave up 0 bases and V 6 bases, and 19 bases lay outside the gene matches. CDR3 length equals 18 residues. Germline values: CDR1 SQVTM, CDR2 ANQGSEA. CDR3 protein: CSVGGRRRGMVMNTEAFF. DNA of the CDR3: TGCAGCGTCGGAGGACGTCGCAGGGGGATGGTCATGAACACTGAAGCTTTCTTT.

This clonotype was picked up a small number of times. At one end, the junction sequence differs from germline, possibly due to a read error. The chain links TRBV9 to TRBJ1-1, with D hard to call. The CDR3 has 13 residues. In germline, CDR1 is SGDLS, CDR2 YYNGEE. The CDR3 DNA reads as TGTGCCAGCAGCGTAGGTGGGAACACTGAAGCTGTCTTT. Translated, it gives CASSVGGNTEAVF.